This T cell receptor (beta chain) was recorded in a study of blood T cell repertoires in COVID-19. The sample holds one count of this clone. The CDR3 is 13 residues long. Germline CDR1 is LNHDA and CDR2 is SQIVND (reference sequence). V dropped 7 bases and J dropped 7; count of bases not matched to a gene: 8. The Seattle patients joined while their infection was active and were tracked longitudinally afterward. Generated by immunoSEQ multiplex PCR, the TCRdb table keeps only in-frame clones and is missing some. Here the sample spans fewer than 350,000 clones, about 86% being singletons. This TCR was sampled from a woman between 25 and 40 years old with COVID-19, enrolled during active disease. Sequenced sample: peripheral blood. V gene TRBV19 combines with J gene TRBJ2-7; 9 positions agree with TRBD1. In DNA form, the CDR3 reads TGTGCCAGTACCCGGGACAGGGCTGGTGAGCAGTACTTC. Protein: CASTRDRAGEQYF.